Here is one T cell receptor (beta chain) with its context. The data belong to a study of control samples from healthy donors and cancer patients. This table comes from immunoSEQ multiplex PCR, and its TCRdb copy is limited to in-frame clones, with some not included. The sample contains under 200,000 clones, approximately 93% of which appear only once. CDR1 LNHNV and CDR2 YYDKDF come from the germline V gene (reference sequence). The CDR3 extends over 14 amino acids. V lost 1 base and J 3 bases, leaving 10 bases between the germline ends. This chain uses TRBV15 with TRBJ2-7, with a possible D match to TRBD2 (6 bases). Material for sequencing was blood. This TCR was sampled from a woman aged 40-49 years in good health. CDR3 DNA sequence: TGTGCCACCAGCAGAGCGGGAGCCTTCTACGAGCAGTACTTC. It specifies CATSRAGAFYEQYF. The complete variable domain, with remaining parts taken from reference TRBV15 and TRBJ2-7, reads DAMVIQNPRYQVTQFGKPVTLSCSQTLNHNVMYWYQQKSSQAPKLLFHYYDKDFNNEADTPDNFQSRRPNTSFCFLDIRSPGLGDTAMYLCATSRAGAFYEQYFGPGTRLTVT.